These T cell receptor beta chains were read from a single sample in a study of T-cell memory formation after mild COVID-19. MiXCR, run by TCRdb on the 5' RACE reads, gives a single entry per CDR3 protein. Of fewer than 450,000 distinct CDR3 sequences in the sample, 24% are singletons; the top ten hold around 9%. The sequenced material came from PBMCs or a T cell subset sorted from them (not recorded which). These receptors were collected from an adult woman who had mild COVID-19 (a few samples of this study predate the infection). Cell type and time point are not known. The CDR3 runs from the conserved cysteine through the conserved F or W. The D gene is left open where the match is weak. Size tells how often a clone was seen (once, few, many) or the class of an expanded clone, and some rows leave it out.

v_call,clone_size,d_call,j_call,cdr3_aa,cdr3_nt
TRBV12-3/TRBV12-4,.,.,TRBJ1-2,CASSPRLHNFYGYTF,TGTGCCAGCAGTCCGCGGTTACATAACTTCTATGGCTACACCTTC
TRBV24-1,many,.,TRBJ2-5,CATSDWVTGTVKTQYF,TGTGCCACCAGTGATTGGGTTACCGGGACCGTGAAGACCCAGTACTTC
TRBV5-1,few,.,TRBJ1-6,CASSPTGDSPLHF,TGCGCCAGCAGCCCTACCGGGGATTCACCCCTCCACTTT
TRBV12-3/TRBV12-4,.,.,TRBJ1-5,CASSWGRNQPQHF,TGTGCCAGCAGTTGGGGGAGGAATCAGCCCCAGCATTTT
TRBV7-2,.,.,TRBJ2-3,CASSLSLRRTDTQYF,TGTGCCAGCAGCCTCTCTCTTAGACGGACAGATACGCAGTATTTT
TRBV24-1,few,.,TRBJ1-1,CATSALGGSEAFF,TGTGCCACCAGTGCCTTGGGGGGATCTGAAGCTTTCTTT
TRBV7-2,.,TRBD2,TRBJ2-7,CASSPWASGSSYEQYF,TGTGCCAGCAGCCCTTGGGCTAGCGGGAGCTCCTACGAGCAGTACTTC
TRBV24-1,few,.,TRBJ2-2,CATSDSTRDTGELFF,TGTGCCACCAGTGACTCGACAAGGGACACCGGGGAGCTGTTTTTT
TRBV6-5,few,TRBD2,TRBJ2-1,CASSYLGLVDPSEQFF,TGTGCCAGCAGTTACTTGGGACTAGTAGATCCTAGTGAGCAGTTCTTC
TRBV12-3/TRBV12-4,.,.,TRBJ1-5,CASSRAEGQPQHF,TGTGCCAGCAGTCGCGCTGAGGGACAGCCCCAGCATTTT
TRBV24-1,many,.,TRBJ2-1,CATSDWRTRGSYNEQFF,TGTGCCACCAGTGATTGGAGGACCCGGGGGTCCTACAATGAGCAGTTCTTC
TRBV27,.,.,TRBJ1-6,CASSIQGGGSYNSPLHF,TGTGCCAGCAGTATCCAGGGAGGGGGCTCCTATAATTCACCCCTCCACTTT
TRBV27,.,TRBD1,TRBJ2-2,CASSLDRGPVGELFF,TGTGCCAGCAGTCTTGACAGGGGGCCCGTCGGGGAGCTGTTTTTT
TRBV12-3/TRBV12-4,.,TRBD1,TRBJ2-7,CASSLRQGGHEQYF,TGTGCCAGCAGTCTACGACAGGGCGGCCACGAGCAGTACTTC
TRBV11-2,.,.,TRBJ1-3,CASSLESGNTIYF,TGTGCCAGCAGCTTAGAATCTGGAAACACCATATATTTT
TRBV5-1,.,.,TRBJ2-3,CASSLEGLDTQYF,TGCGCCAGCAGCTTGGAGGGGCTAGATACGCAGTATTTT
TRBV5-1,few,.,TRBJ2-3,CASSPVDELTDTQYF,TGCGCCAGCAGCCCCGTTGATGAACTCACAGATACGCAGTATTTT
TRBV29-1,.,.,TRBJ1-2,CSVGDSGLYGYTF,TGCAGCGTTGGGGACTCTGGGCTCTATGGCTACACCTTC
TRBV20-1,few,TRBD2,TRBJ2-1,CSAKAGGRNEQFF,TGCAGTGCTAAGGCGGGAGGGCGAAATGAGCAGTTCTTC
TRBV20-1,.,.,TRBJ1-4,CSARSQGNEKLFF,TGCAGTGCTAGGAGCCAGGGTAATGAAAAACTGTTTTTT
TRBV27,few,.,TRBJ1-1,CASRRRGAGEAFF,TGTGCCAGCAGACGGAGGGGGGCTGGTGAAGCTTTCTTT
TRBV20-1,few,TRBD2,TRBJ2-3,CSARGLSGRGLRTDTQYF,TGCAGTGCTAGAGGTCTCAGCGGGAGGGGGCTACGCACAGATACGCAGTATTTT
TRBV20-1,few,TRBD1,TRBJ2-3,CSAPFTDRVPDTQYF,TGCAGTGCTCCCTTCACGGACAGGGTCCCAGATACGCAGTATTTT
TRBV6-2/TRBV6-3,few,.,TRBJ1-5,CASTRQINSNQPQHF,TGTGCCAGCACCCGACAGATTAATAGCAATCAGCCCCAGCATTTT
TRBV7-8,.,.,TRBJ1-1,CASSPGHANTEAFF,TGTGCCAGCAGCCCTGGACACGCGAACACTGAAGCTTTCTTT
TRBV28,few,.,TRBJ2-5,CASSRQSYEETQYF,TGTGCCAGCAGTAGACAGTCTTATGAAGAGACCCAGTACTTC
TRBV12-3/TRBV12-4,few,.,TRBJ1-2,CASSSSQGRGYGYTF,TGTGCCAGCAGTTCTTCCCAGGGGCGCGGCTATGGCTACACCTTC
TRBV12-3/TRBV12-4,few,TRBD1,TRBJ1-1,CASSQATGVTEAFF,TGTGCCAGCAGCCAGGCGACAGGGGTCACTGAAGCTTTCTTT
TRBV6-5,.,.,TRBJ2-1,CASSYSRRTIHNEQFF,TGTGCCAGCAGTTACTCGCGCCGGACTATTCACAATGAGCAGTTCTTC
TRBV29-1,.,.,TRBJ1-5,CSVEDVPNQPQHF,TGCAGCGTTGAAGACGTTCCAAATCAGCCCCAGCATTTT
TRBV3-1,.,.,TRBJ2-6,CASRHPGAGANVLTF,TGTGCCAGCAGACACCCAGGGGCTGGGGCCAACGTCCTGACTTTC
TRBV9,.,.,TRBJ1-2,CASSGGFNYGYTF,TGTGCCAGCAGCGGAGGGTTTAACTATGGCTACACCTTC
TRBV7-9,.,TRBD1,TRBJ1-1,CASSPGQGSLEAFF,TGTGCCAGCAGCCCCGGACAGGGCTCTTTGGAAGCTTTCTTT
TRBV5-6,.,.,TRBJ2-7,CASSRDTAGGLEQYF,TGTGCCAGCAGCCGAGACACCGCCGGAGGACTCGAGCAGTACTTC
TRBV9,few,.,TRBJ2-1,CASSEDGSSYNEQFF,TGTGCCAGCAGCGAGGACGGGAGCTCCTACAATGAGCAGTTCTTC
TRBV18,few,.,TRBJ2-3,CASSPQGRRPTDTQYF,TGTGCCAGCTCACCACAGGGCCGGCGGCCCACAGATACGCAGTATTTT
TRBV12-3/TRBV12-4,few,.,TRBJ1-2,CASSLERGYTF,TGTGCCAGCAGTTTAGAGCGCGGCTACACCTTC
TRBV6-2/TRBV6-3,.,.,TRBJ2-7,CASSYGMSYEQYF,TGTGCCAGCAGTTACGGGATGTCCTACGAGCAGTACTTC
TRBV20-1,many,TRBD2,TRBJ2-5,CSARRPGLAGEETQYF,TGCAGTGCTCGAAGACCGGGGCTAGCGGGGGAGGAGACCCAGTACTTC
TRBV7-9,.,.,TRBJ2-3,CASSLEASVGTDTQYF,TGTGCCAGCAGCTTAGAGGCTAGCGTCGGCACAGATACGCAGTATTTT
TRBV12-3/TRBV12-4,many,.,TRBJ2-3,CASSLWLALSTDTQYF,TGTGCCAGCAGTTTATGGCTAGCGCTGAGCACAGATACGCAGTATTTT
TRBV5-1,.,.,TRBJ2-2,CASSQQGGTGELFF,TGCGCCAGCAGCCAACAGGGTGGCACCGGGGAGCTGTTTTTT
TRBV5-1,few,.,TRBJ2-3,CASSGAGPDTQYF,TGCGCCAGCAGCGGGGCTGGTCCAGATACGCAGTATTTT